This TCR beta chain is drawn from a study of blood T cell repertoires in COVID-19. Whole-study context: T cells, B-cell-depleted T cells, or PBMCs provided the cDNA or gDNA that served as material.

Trimming removed 5 bases from V and 3 bases from J; junction bases left unmatched: 10. The CDR3 extends over 16 amino acids. Germline V CDR1 and CDR2: LNHDA, SQIVND (reference sequence). This table comes from immunoSEQ multiplex PCR, and its TCRdb copy is limited to in-frame clones, with some not included. The table has 90,000 to 120,000 clones, around 66% seen once. The specimen sequenced was peripheral blood. The chain joins TRBV19 to TRBJ2-5; 9 bases are shared with TRBD1. The clonotype originates from a man older than 75 with acute or convalescent COVID-19. CDR3 in amino acids: CASSYTSGTGKETQYF. CDR3 sequence (DNA): TGTGCCAGTAGTTATACGTCCGGGACAGGGAAAGAGACCCAGTACTTC.